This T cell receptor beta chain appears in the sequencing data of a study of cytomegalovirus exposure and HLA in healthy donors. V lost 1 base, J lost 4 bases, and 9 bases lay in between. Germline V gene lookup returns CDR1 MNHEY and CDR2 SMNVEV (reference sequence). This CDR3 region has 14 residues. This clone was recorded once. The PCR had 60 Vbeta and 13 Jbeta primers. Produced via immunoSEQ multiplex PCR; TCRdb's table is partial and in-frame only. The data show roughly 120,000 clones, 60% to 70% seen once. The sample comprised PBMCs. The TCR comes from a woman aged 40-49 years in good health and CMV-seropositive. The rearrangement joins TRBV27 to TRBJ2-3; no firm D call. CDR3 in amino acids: CASSLLLAPDTQYF. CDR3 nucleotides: TGTGCCAGCAGTTTATTATTAGCCCCAGATACGCAGTATTTT.